This T cell receptor (beta chain) was observed in a study of control samples from healthy donors and cancer patients. Clones were read by immunoSEQ multiplex PCR, and TCRdb kept only the in-frame ones, dropping some. The profile covers about 190,000 clones, with 85% to 95% appearing a single time and more than 1.1% taken by the ten largest. The length of the CDR3 is 16 residues. CDR1 and CDR2 (germline): MNHNS, SASEGT. V trimming: 3 bases; J trimming: 8 bases; junction bases outside the gene matches: 12. This clone appeared once. The sequence derives from a man in his late teens or twenties in good health. Material: blood. The V call is TRBV6-1, the J call TRBJ1-4; the match to TRBD1 covers 7 bases. CDR3 DNA sequence: TGTGCCAGCAGTGAGGGCTGGGGACAGAGGGGAGAAAAACTGTTTTTT. Protein product: CASSEGWGQRGEKLFF.